The subject of this entry is one TCR beta chain. Antigen specificity is unknown. Combining a sample-barcoded 5' primer with a J-beta primer mix, a second PCR ran for 7 to 11 cycles. Tagging of each cDNA molecule was performed by a template-switch adaptor with 12 random nucleotides. From the 5' RACE reads, TCRdb called clonotypes with MiXCR, one entry per CDR3 protein. The top ten clones hold roughly 13% of a sample with around 1,000,000 distinct CDR3 sequences, under 40% of them seen once. At least 5 micrograms of total RNA were extracted per sample. This sample stems from a study of blood T cells in healthy people across ages. Study observations and caveats: PBMCs that were unsorted prevented a conclusive naive versus antigen-experienced comparison.

The sequence was collected from a young man in good health. The material sequenced was blood.

The CDR3 spells CASRGLAGSYYNEQYF. The CDR3 DNA reads TGTGCCAGCAGGGGACTAGCGGGGTCCTACTACAATGAGCAGTACTTC. The gene calls are TRBV12-3 or TRBV12-4 and TRBJ2-1; 13 nucleotides line up with TRBD2. The J call is uncertain, as TRBJ2-7 better fits the DNA end. There are 16 residues in the CDR3.